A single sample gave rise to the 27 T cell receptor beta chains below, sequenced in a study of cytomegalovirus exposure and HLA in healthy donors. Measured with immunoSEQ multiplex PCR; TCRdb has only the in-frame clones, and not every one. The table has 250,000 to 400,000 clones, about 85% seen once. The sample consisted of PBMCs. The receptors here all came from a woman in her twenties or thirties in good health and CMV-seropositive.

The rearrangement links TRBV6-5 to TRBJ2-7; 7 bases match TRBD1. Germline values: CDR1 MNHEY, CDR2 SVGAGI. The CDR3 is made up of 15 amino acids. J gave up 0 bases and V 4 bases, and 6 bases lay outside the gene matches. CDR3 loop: CASSSPGGNSYEQYF. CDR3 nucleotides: TGTGCCAGCAGTTCCCCAGGGGGAAACTCCTACGAGCAGTACTTC.

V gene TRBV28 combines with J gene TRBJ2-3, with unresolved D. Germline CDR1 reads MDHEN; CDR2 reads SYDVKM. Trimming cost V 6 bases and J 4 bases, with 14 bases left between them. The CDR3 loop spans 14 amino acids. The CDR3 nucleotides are TGTGCCAGCAGCAGTTTTTTGAGGTCAGATACGCAGTATTTT. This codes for CASSSFLRSDTQYF.

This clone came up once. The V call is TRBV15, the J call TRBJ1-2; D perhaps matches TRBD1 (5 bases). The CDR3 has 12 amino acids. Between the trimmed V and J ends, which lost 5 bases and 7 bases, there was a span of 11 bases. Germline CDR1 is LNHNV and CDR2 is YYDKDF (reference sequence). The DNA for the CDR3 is TGTGCCACCAGCTGGGGGGTAGGTGGCTACACCTTC. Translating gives CATSWGVGGYTF.

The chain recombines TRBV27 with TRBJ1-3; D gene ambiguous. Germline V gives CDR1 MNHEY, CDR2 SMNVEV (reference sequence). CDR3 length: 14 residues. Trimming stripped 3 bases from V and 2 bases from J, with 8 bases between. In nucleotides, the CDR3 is TGTGCCAGCAGTTTTGGAGGAGCTGGAAACACCATATATTTT. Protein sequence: CASSFGGAGNTIYF.

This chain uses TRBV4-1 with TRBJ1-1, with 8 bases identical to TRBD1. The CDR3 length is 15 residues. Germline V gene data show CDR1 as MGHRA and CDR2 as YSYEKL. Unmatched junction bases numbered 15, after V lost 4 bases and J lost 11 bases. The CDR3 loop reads CASSPRDRPELGAFF. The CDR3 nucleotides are TGCGCCAGCAGCCCCCGGGACAGGCCGGAACTTGGGGCTTTCTTT.

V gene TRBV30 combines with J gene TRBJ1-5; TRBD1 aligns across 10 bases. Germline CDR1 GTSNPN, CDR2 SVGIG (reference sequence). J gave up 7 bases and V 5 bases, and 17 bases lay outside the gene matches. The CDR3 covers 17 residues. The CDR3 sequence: CAWGKRQGAPDNQPQHF. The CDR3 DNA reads TGTGCCTGGGGAAAACGACAGGGGGCCCCGGATAACCAGCCCCAGCATTTT. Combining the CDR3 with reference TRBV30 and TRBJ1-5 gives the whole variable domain SQTIHQWPATLVQPVGSPLSLECTVEGTSNPNLYWYRQAAGRGLQLLFYSVGIGQISSEVPQNLSASRPQDRQFILSSKKLLLSDSGFYLCAWGKRQGAPDNQPQHFGDGTRLSIL.

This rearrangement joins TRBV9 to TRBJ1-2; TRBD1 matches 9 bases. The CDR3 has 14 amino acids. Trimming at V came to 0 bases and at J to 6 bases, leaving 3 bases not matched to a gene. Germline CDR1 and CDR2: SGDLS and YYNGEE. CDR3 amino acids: CASSVDRTGDGYTF. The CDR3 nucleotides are TGTGCCAGCAGCGTAGACAGGACAGGGGATGGCTACACCTTC.

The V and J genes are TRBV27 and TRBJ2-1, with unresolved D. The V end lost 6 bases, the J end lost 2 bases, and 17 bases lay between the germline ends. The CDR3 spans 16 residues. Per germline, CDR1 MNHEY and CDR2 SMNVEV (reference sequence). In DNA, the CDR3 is TGTGCCAGCAGCCTCCCCTTGACTCTTCCCTACAATGAGCAGTTCTTC. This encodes CASSLPLTLPYNEQFF.

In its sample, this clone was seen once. CDR3 amino acids: CASSSRQGVSYEQYF. DNA of the CDR3: TGTGCCAGCTCATCGAGACAGGGGGTCTCCTACGAGCAGTACTTC. This chain connects TRBV18 to TRBJ2-7; TRBD1 aligns across 9 bases. This CDR3 is 15 amino acids long. The germline V gene encodes CDR1 KGHSH and CDR2 LQKENI. V shed 5 bases, J shed 0 bases, and the junction held 5 bases outside the gene matches.

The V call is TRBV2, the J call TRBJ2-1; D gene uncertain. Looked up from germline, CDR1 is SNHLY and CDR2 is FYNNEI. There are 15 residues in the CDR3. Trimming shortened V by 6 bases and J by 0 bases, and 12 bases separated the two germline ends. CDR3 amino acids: CASSLLLGSYNEQFF. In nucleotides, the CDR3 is TGTGCCAGCAGCTTGCTTCTGGGCTCCTACAATGAGCAGTTCTTC.

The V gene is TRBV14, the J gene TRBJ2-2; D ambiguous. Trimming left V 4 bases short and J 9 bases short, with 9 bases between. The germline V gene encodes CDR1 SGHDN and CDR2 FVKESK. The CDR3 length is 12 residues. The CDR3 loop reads CASSRTYRELFF. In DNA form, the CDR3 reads TGTGCCAGCAGCCGAACCTACAGGGAGCTGTTTTTT.

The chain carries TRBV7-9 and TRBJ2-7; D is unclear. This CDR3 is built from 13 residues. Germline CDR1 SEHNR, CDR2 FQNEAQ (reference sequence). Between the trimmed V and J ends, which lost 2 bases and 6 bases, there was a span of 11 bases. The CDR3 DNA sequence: TGTGCCAGCAGCTTAAGTTTTTCAGGCGAGCAGTACTTC. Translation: CASSLSFSGEQYF.

The chain's CDR3 is CASAVTLNEQFF. CDR3 in DNA: TGCGCCAGCGCGGTGACCCTCAATGAGCAGTTCTTC. V gene TRBV10-2 combines with J gene TRBJ2-1; D gene uncertain. Germline values: CDR1 WSHSY, CDR2 SAAADI. The CDR3 has 12 residues. V was shortened by 8 bases and J by 6 bases, with 11 bases between the two germline ends.

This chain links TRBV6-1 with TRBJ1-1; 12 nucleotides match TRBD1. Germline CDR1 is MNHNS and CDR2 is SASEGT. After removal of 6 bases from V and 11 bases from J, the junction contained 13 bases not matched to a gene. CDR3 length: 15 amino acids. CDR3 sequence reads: CASREPRDRGLVAFF. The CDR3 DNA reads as TGTGCCAGCAGGGAGCCCCGGGACAGGGGGCTTGTGGCTTTCTTT.

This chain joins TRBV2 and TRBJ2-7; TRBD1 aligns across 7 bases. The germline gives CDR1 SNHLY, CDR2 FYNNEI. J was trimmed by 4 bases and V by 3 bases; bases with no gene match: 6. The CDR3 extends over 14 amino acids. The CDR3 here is CASSETGWSYEQYF. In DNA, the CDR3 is TGTGCCAGCAGTGAGACAGGGTGGAGTTACGAGCAGTACTTC.

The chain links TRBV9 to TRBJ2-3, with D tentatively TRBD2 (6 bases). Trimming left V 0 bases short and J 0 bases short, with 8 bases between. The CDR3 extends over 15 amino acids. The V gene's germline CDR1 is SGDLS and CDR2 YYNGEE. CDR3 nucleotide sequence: TGTGCCAGCAGCGTAGTAGGGACTAGCACAGATACGCAGTATTTT. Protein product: CASSVVGTSTDTQYF.

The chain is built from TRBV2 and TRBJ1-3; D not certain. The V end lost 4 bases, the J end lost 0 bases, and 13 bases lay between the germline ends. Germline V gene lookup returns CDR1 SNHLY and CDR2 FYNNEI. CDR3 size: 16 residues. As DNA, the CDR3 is TGTGCCAGCAGTGTAAAACCCCCCTTCTCTGGAAACACCATATATTTT. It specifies CASSVKPPFSGNTIYF.

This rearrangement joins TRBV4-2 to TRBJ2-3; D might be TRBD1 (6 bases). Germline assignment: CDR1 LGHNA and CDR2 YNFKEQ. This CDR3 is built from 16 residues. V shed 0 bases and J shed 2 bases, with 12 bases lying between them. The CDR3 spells CASSQDPGASTDTQYF. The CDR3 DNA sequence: TGTGCCAGCAGCCAAGATCCAGGGGCTTCCACAGATACGCAGTATTTT.

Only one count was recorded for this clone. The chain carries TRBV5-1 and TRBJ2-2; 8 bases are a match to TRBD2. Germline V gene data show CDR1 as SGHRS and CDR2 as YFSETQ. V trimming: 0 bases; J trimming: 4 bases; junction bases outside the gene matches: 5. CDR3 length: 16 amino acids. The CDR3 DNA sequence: TGCGCCAGCAGCTTGGTCGGGACTAGTGTCACCGGGGAGCTGTTTTTT. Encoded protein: CASSLVGTSVTGELFF.

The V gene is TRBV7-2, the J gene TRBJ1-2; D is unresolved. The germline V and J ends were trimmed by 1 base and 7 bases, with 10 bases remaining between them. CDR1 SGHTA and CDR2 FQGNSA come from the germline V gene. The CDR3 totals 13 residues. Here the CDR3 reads CASSLDHRVGYTF. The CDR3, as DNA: TGTGCCAGCAGCTTAGATCATAGGGTTGGCTACACCTTC.

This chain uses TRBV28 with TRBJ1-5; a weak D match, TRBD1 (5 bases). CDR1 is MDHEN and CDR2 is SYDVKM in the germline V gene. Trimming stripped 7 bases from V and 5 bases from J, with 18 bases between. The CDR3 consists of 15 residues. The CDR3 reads CASILMGHRDQPQHF. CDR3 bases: TGTGCCAGCATCCTAATGGGGCATAGGGATCAGCCCCAGCATTTT.

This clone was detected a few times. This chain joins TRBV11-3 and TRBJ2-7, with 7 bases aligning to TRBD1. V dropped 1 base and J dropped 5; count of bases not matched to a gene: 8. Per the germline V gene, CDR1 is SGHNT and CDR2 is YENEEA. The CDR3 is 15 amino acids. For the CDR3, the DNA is TGTGCCAGCAGCTTAGGCCAAGGACAGGTCGACGAGCAGTACTTC. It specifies CASSLGQGQVDEQYF.

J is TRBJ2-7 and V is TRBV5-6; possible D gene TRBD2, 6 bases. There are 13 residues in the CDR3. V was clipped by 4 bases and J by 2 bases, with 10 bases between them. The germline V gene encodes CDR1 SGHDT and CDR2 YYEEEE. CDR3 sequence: CASSKAGTYEQYF. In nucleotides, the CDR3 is TGTGCCAGCAGCAAGGCGGGGACCTACGAGCAGTACTTC. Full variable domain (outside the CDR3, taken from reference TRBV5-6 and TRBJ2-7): DAGVTQSPTHLIKTRGQQVTLRCSPKSGHDTVSWYQQALGQGPQFIFQYYEEEERQRGNFPDRFSGHQFPNYSSELNVNALLLGDSALYLCASSKAGTYEQYFGPGTRLTVT.

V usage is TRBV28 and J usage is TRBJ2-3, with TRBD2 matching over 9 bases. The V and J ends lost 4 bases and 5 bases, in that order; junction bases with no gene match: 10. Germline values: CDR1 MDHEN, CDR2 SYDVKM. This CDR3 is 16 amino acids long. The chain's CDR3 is CASSSPGGGARDTQYF. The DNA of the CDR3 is TGTGCCAGCAGTTCTCCCGGCGGGGGGGCACGAGATACGCAGTATTTT.

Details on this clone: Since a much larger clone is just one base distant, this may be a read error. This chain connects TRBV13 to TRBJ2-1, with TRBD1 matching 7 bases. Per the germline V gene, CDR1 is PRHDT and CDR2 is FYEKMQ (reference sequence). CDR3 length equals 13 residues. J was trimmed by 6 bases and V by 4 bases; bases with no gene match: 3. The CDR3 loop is CASSSDRVNEQFF. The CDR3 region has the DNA TGTGCCAGCAGCTCCGACAGGGTCAATGAGCAGTTCTTC.

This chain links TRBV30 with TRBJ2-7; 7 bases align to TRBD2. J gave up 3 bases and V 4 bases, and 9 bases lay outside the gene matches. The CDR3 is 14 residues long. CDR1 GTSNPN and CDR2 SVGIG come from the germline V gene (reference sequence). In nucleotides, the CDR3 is TGTGCCTGGATTCCCTGGGGAGGGGACTACGAGCAGTACTTC. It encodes CAWIPWGGDYEQYF.

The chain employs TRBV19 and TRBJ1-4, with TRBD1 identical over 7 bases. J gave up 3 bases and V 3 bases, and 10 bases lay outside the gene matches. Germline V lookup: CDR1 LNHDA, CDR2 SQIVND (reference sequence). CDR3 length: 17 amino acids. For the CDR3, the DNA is TGTGCCAGTAGTATCCTGGGACAGTCAGCGGCTAATGAAAAACTGTTTTTT. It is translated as CASSILGQSAANEKLFF. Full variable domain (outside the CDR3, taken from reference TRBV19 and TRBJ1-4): DGGITQSPKYLFRKEGQNVTLSCEQNLNHDAMYWYRQDPGQGLRLIYYSQIVNDFQKGDIAEGYSVSREKKESFPLTVTSAQKNPTAFYLCASSILGQSAANEKLFFGSGTQLSVL.